The source of this T cell receptor (beta chain) is a study of graft-versus-host responses after intestinal transplantation. Whole-study context: Tacrolimus and steroids were given for two to four years to all recipients after anti-thymocyte globulin induction. Study-wide results and limits: Some GvH clones appeared in ileal mucosa or blood before recipient bone marrow.

By share, this clone counts as medium-sized (0.01 to 0.1%). Its cognate antigen is unknown. V lost 3 bases, J lost 4 bases, and 14 bases lay in between. The CDR3 covers 15 residues. Germline CDR1 is MRHNA and CDR2 is SNTAGT. The table came from immunoSEQ multiplex PCR; TCRdb's copy has only in-frame clones and leaves some out. The sample has tens of thousands of clones, about 93% seen once. The TCR originated in a human patient who received an intestinal transplant, so some T cells may come from the graft donor. Specimen: PBMCs, collected approximately 740 days after a first intestinal transplant, on the day of a second. The chain carries TRBV6-4 and TRBJ2-3, with D tentatively TRBD1 (6 bases). The CDR3 sequence: CASSEVQGGADTQYF. The CDR3 region has the DNA TGTGCCAGCAGTGAAGTCCAAGGGGGTGCAGATACGCAGTATTTT.